This T cell receptor (beta chain) is drawn from a study of PD-1 blockade in classical Hodgkin lymphoma. General study results and limits: Reports described newly diagnosed patients as having lower baseline TCR diversity than healthy donors.

The method was immunoSEQ multiplex PCR; TCRdb's version includes in-frame clones alone and lacks a portion of them. The profile shows 60,000 or so clones, about 92% of them singletons. A note on this clone: Its antigen remains unknown.

Each of the patients experienced relapse following autologous stem cell transplantation, and their brentuximab vedotin exposure differed. The TCR originated in a human donor with classical Hodgkin lymphoma. The source was peripheral blood mononuclear cells (PBMCs), collected at baseline.

The DNA for the CDR3 is TGCAGCGTTGCATTGACCGGGACAGGGAGGACCGGGGAGCTGTTTTTT. Protein sequence: CSVALTGTGRTGELFF. This rearrangement joins TRBV29-1 to TRBJ2-2; 9 bases map to TRBD1. Germline V gene data show CDR1 as SQVTM and CDR2 as ANQGSEA. The J segment lost 5 bases and the V segment lost 4 bases, leaving 11 bases of the junction unmatched. The CDR3 is 16 residues long.